Presented here are 5 T cell receptor beta chains from one specimen sequenced in a study of blood T cells in healthy people across ages. The use of a sample-barcoded 5' primer and a J-beta primer mix characterized a second PCR of 7 to 11 cycles. MiXCR, run by TCRdb on the 5' RACE reads, gives a single entry per CDR3 protein. The data hold roughly 640,000 distinct CDR3 sequences, with less than 35% observed a single time. Sequencing was carried out using blood. These receptors all come from a woman aged 80 or older in good health.

In its sample, this clonotype was seen a few times. The gene calls are TRBV7-8 and TRBJ1-4; unclear D gene. Germline CDR1 is SGHVS and CDR2 is FQNEAQ. The V end lost 2 bases, the J end lost 3 bases, and 10 bases lay between the germline ends. The CDR3 covers 15 residues. CDR3 in DNA: TGTGCCAGCAGCTTATTCGGGCCCCCTAATGAAAAACTGTTTTTT. Protein: CASSLFGPPNEKLFF.

This clonotype was seen a handful of times. Being one base from a much bigger clone, this may be a read error. The chain is built from TRBV10-3 and TRBJ1-2; D is undetermined. CDR1 and CDR2 (germline): ENHRY, SYGVKD. This CDR3 region has 14 residues. V was clipped by 6 bases and J by 2 bases, with 13 bases between them. The CDR3 spells CAIREVGENYGYTF. CDR3 nucleotides: TGTGCCATCAGGGAGGTCGGGGAAAACTATGGCTACACCTTC.

To note about this clonotype: A junction end diverges from the germline sequence, so it may reflect a read error. The chain links TRBV5-8 to TRBJ2-6, with 13 bases matching TRBD2. The CDR3 consists of 18 residues. CDR1 and CDR2 (germline): SGHTS, YDEGEE. Here the CDR3 DNA reads TGTGCCAGCAGCTTGGGACTAGCGGGGGGATCTGGGGCCAACGTCCCGACTTTC. This encodes CASSLGLAGGSGANVPTF.

At least ten counts were recorded for this clonotype. The V gene is TRBV20-1, the J gene TRBJ1-6; weak D call: TRBD1 (5 bases). Per germline, CDR1 DFQATT and CDR2 SNEGSKA (reference sequence). This CDR3 comprises 16 residues. The V and J ends lost 3 bases and 0 bases respectively, with 12 bases between them. Here the CDR3 DNA reads TGCAGTGCTAGTTGGGACGCTGACTCCTATAATTCACCCCTCCACTTT. Its protein is CSASWDADSYNSPLHF.

The table lists this clonotype with many counts. The rearrangement uses TRBV7-9 and TRBJ1-4; 7 bases are a match to TRBD1. The V gene's germline CDR1 is SEHNR and CDR2 FQNEAQ (reference sequence). The CDR3 consists of 14 residues. J lost 6 bases, V lost 5 bases, and 6 bases had no gene match. CDR3 bases: TGTGCCAGCAGCCCGGACAGGATGGATGAAAAACTGTTTTTT. The encoded protein is CASSPDRMDEKLFF. The variable domain in full, completed from reference TRBV7-9 and TRBJ1-4, reads DTGVSQNPRHKITKRGQNVTFRCDPISEHNRLYWYRQTLGQGPEFLTYFQNEAQLEKSRLLSDRFSAERPKGSFSTLEIQRTEQGDSAMYLCASSPDRMDEKLFFGSGTQLSVL.